The 30 T cell receptor beta chains presented below share a single source sample, sequenced in a study of blood T cell repertoires in COVID-19. Profiled with immunoSEQ multiplex PCR; TCRdb holds only in-frame clones, not every one. This sample yields about 50,000 clones, of which around 78% are seen a single time; roughly an eighth belongs to the top ten. Sequencing was done on a sample of peripheral blood. Source of these receptors: a human donor in a cohort sampled during active COVID-19.

J is TRBJ2-1 and V is TRBV7-3, with TRBD2 identical over 10 bases. The ends lost 5 bases at V and 3 bases at J; junction bases unmatched: 1. This CDR3 spans 14 amino acids. In germline, CDR1 is SGHTA, CDR2 FQGTGA. Here the CDR3 reads CASSPSGGYNEQFF. The CDR3 nucleotides are TGTGCCAGCAGCCCTAGCGGGGGCTACAATGAGCAGTTCTTC.

The rearrangement uses TRBV5-6 and TRBJ2-7; 12 bases match TRBD2. J was trimmed by 2 bases and V by 2 bases; bases with no gene match: 2. CDR3 length: 15 residues. The germline gives CDR1 SGHDT, CDR2 YYEEEE. CDR3 region: CASSFTSGGPYEQYF. CDR3 bases: TGTGCCAGCAGCTTTACTAGCGGGGGGCCCTACGAGCAGTACTTC.

The chain combines TRBV7-2 with TRBJ2-7; 10 positions agree with TRBD1. J lost 8 bases, V lost 6 bases, and 13 bases had no gene match. The CDR3 contains 15 residues. The germline V gene encodes CDR1 SGHTA and CDR2 FQGNSA. CDR3 region: CASSPSGTGDRQQYF. The CDR3 DNA sequence: TGTGCCAGCAGTCCTTCCGGGACAGGGGATCGGCAGCAGTACTTC.

This clone has only one observation. The chain joins TRBV21-1 to TRBJ1-4; the table's D gene call, TRBD1, was not cross checked with the DNA. TRBV21-1 represents a pseudogene. The CDR3 is 11 residues long. The CDR3 loop reads CASTGTEELFF. The CDR3 DNA sequence: TGTGCCAGCACCGGGACAGAAGAACTGTTTTTT.

This clone has just one count. The rearrangement links TRBV30 to TRBJ1-1, with no clear D. Germline CDR1 reads GTSNPN; CDR2 reads SVGIG (reference sequence). The CDR3 extends over 14 amino acids. V was cut by 0 bases and J by 4 bases, with 12 bases left in between. The CDR3 here is CAWSVALIATEAFF. In DNA form, the CDR3 reads TGTGCCTGGAGTGTGGCCCTTATTGCCACTGAAGCTTTCTTT.

The chain is built from TRBV3-1 (or the pseudogene TRBV3-2) and TRBJ1-6; no reliable D call. The germline CDR1 and CDR2 sequences are LGHDT and YNNKEL (reference sequence). V was shortened by 4 bases and J by 1 base, with 5 bases between the two germline ends. The CDR3 has 14 amino acids. CDR3 region: CASSLRSYNSPLHF. In DNA form, the CDR3 reads TGTGCCAGCAGCCTCCGGTCCTATAATTCACCCCTCCACTTT.

The chain uses TRBV9 and TRBJ2-7, with 10 bases that match TRBD2. J lost 2 bases, V lost 6 bases, and 5 bases had no gene match. The CDR3 consists of 14 residues. Germline loops: CDR1 SGDLS, CDR2 YYNGEE. The CDR3 is CASKERGGPYEQYF. Written as DNA, the CDR3 is TGTGCCAGCAAGGAGCGGGGGGGACCCTACGAGCAGTACTTC.

The V gene is TRBV5-4, the J gene TRBJ2-7; unclear D gene. The V end was cut by 1 base, the J end by 0 bases, with 5 bases between. The CDR3 has 13 residues. CDR1 and CDR2 from the germline V gene are SGHNT and YYREEE (reference sequence). Written as DNA, the CDR3 is TGTGCCAGCAGCTTGTTCAGCTCCTACGAGCAGTACTTC. Translated: CASSLFSSYEQYF.

This clone was counted between two and nine times. The chain employs TRBV10-3 and TRBJ2-7; 7 bases line up with TRBD2. The CDR3 consists of 12 residues. The J segment lost 7 bases and the V segment lost 10 bases, leaving 10 bases of the junction unmatched. Germline V gene data show CDR1 as ENHRY and CDR2 as SYGVKD. CDR3 loop: CATAGVLGEQYF. For the CDR3, the DNA is TGTGCCACCGCGGGGGTCCTTGGGGAGCAGTACTTC.

The V gene is TRBV15, the J gene TRBJ2-4; 7 nucleotides line up with TRBD2. V lost 5 bases to trimming and J lost 1 base; unmatched junction nucleotides: 14. Germline V gene sequence: CDR1 LNHNV, CDR2 YYDKDF (reference sequence). The CDR3 spans 18 residues. As DNA, the CDR3 is TGTGCCACCAGCGGAACCCGTCCAGGGAGGGACGCCAAAAACATTCAGTACTTC. The encoded protein is CATSGTRPGRDAKNIQYF.

The chain recombines TRBV28 with TRBJ1-6; TRBD1 agrees at 7 bases. The CDR3 has 15 residues. Germline V lookup: CDR1 MDHEN, CDR2 SYDVKM. The V gene end was trimmed by 4 bases and the J gene end by 7 bases; junction bases not matched to a gene: 7. The CDR3 region has the DNA TGTGCCAGCAGTTCGCCGACAGGGCTAAATTCACCCCTCCACTTT. Translating gives CASSSPTGLNSPLHF.

The chain is built from TRBV20-1 and TRBJ2-5; the match to TRBD2 covers 9 bases. Looked up from germline, CDR1 is DFQATT and CDR2 is SNEGSKA (reference sequence). The CDR3 length is 14 residues. J was trimmed by 8 bases and V by 3 bases; bases with no gene match: 10. The CDR3 spells CSASRGGVGKTQYF. In DNA form, the CDR3 reads TGCAGTGCTAGTCGCGGGGGGGTCGGGAAAACCCAGTACTTC.

The rearrangement links TRBV6-2 or TRBV6-3 to TRBJ2-3; 9 bases map to TRBD2. This CDR3 comprises 18 residues. After removal of 4 bases from V and 3 bases from J, the junction contained 14 bases not matched to a gene. Per germline, CDR1 MNHEY and CDR2 SVGEGT. As DNA, the CDR3 is TGTGCCAGCAGTTCCCGCCGCTACTGGCGGGGGGGAACAGATACGCAGTATTTT. Residues: CASSSRRYWRGGTDTQYF.

V usage is TRBV19 and J usage is TRBJ2-1, with TRBD2 identical over 12 bases. This CDR3 has 15 residues. Germline-derived CDR1 and CDR2 are LNHDA and SQIVND (reference sequence). V gave up 1 base and J gave up 6 bases; unmatched junction bases: 1. The chain's CDR3 is CASSIGLAGVNEQFF. CDR3 coding DNA: TGTGCCAGTAGTATAGGACTAGCGGGGGTCAATGAGCAGTTCTTC.

The rearrangement joins TRBV7-2 to TRBJ2-7; weak D call: TRBD1 (6 bases). This CDR3 contains 16 residues. Germline assignment: CDR1 SGHTA and CDR2 FQGNSA. V was pared by 1 base and J by 2 bases, with 15 bases between. CDR3 protein: CASSLGTASAAYEQYF. In DNA, the CDR3 is TGTGCCAGCAGCTTAGGGACAGCCTCAGCAGCCTACGAGCAGTACTTC. Full variable domain (rest looked up from reference TRBV7-2 and TRBJ2-7): GAGVSQSPSNKVTEKGKDVELRCDPISGHTALYWYRQSLGQGLEFLIYFQGNSAPDKSGLPSDRFSAERTGGSVSTLTIQRTQQEDSAVYLCASSLGTASAAYEQYFGPGTRLTVT.

The rearrangement links TRBV6-5 to TRBJ1-3; maybe TRBD1 (6 bases). The germline V and J ends were trimmed by 6 bases and 0 bases, with 12 bases remaining between them. This CDR3 comprises 15 residues. CDR1 is MNHEY, CDR2 SVGAGI, per germline. The CDR3 nucleotides read TGTGCCAGCAGCGCGGACAGATTCTCTGGAAACACCATATATTTT. Amino acids: CASSADRFSGNTIYF.

The chain employs TRBV18 and TRBJ1-2; the match to TRBD1 covers 8 bases. The CDR3 spans 15 residues. The germline gives CDR1 KGHSH, CDR2 LQKENI. Trimming took 4 bases from V and 8 from J; bases not matched to a gene: 12. Written as DNA, the CDR3 is TGTGCCAGCTCACTATCGACAGGGGAGGTCGACGGCTACACCTTC. Amino acid sequence: CASSLSTGEVDGYTF. The entire variable domain, with the rest obtained from reference TRBV18 and TRBJ1-2, is as follows: NAGVMQNPRHLVRRRGQEARLRCSPMKGHSHVYWYRQLPEEGLKFMVYLQKENIIDESGMPKERFSAEFPKEGPSILRIQQVVRGDSAAYFCASSLSTGEVDGYTFGSGTRLTVV.

The chain links TRBV19 to TRBJ2-7; 15 bases agree with TRBD2. The V and J ends lost 9 bases and 7 bases, in that order; junction bases with no gene match: 10. The CDR3 length is 15 residues. CDR1 is LNHDA, CDR2 SQIVND, per germline (reference sequence). In nucleotides, the CDR3 is TGTGCCAGCCGCGGACTAGCGGGGGGGCCGGGGGAGCAGTACTTC. Protein sequence: CASRGLAGGPGEQYF.

CDR3 sequence: CASRLDRGVGNTEAFF. The CDR3 DNA is TGTGCCAGCAGATTAGACAGGGGAGTTGGGAACACTGAAGCTTTCTTT. V usage is TRBV6-6 and J usage is TRBJ1-1, with 8 bases lining up with TRBD1. There are 16 residues in the CDR3. Germline-derived CDR1 and CDR2 are MNHNY and SVGAGI (reference sequence). The ends lost 6 bases at V and 1 base at J; junction bases unmatched: 10.

This clone came up a few times. The gene calls are TRBV6-1 and TRBJ1-1, with 7 bases fitting TRBD1. Per germline, CDR1 MNHNS and CDR2 SASEGT. CDR3 length equals 16 residues. After removal of 3 bases from V and 1 base from J, the junction contained 8 bases not matched to a gene. The CDR3 region is CASSENSGTANTEAFF. DNA of the CDR3: TGTGCCAGCAGTGAGAATTCCGGGACAGCGAACACTGAAGCTTTCTTT.

The chain has TRBV18 and TRBJ1-4; no reliable D call. From germline, CDR1 is KGHSH and CDR2 LQKENI. This CDR3 is built from 14 residues. The V gene lost 3 bases and the J gene lost 3 bases, with 8 bases spanning the gap. DNA of the CDR3: TGTGCCAGCTCACCTAATTCGGCTAATGAAAAACTGTTTTTT. Protein sequence: CASSPNSANEKLFF.

The chain couples TRBV28 to TRBJ2-2, with D perhaps TRBD2 (6 bases). The CDR3 spans 14 residues. Trimming stripped 3 bases from V and 4 bases from J, with 9 bases between. Germline V gives CDR1 MDHEN, CDR2 SYDVKM. The CDR3 bases are TGTGCCAGCAGTTTGGGCGGGATCACCGGGGAGCTGTTTTTT. This sequence encodes CASSLGGITGELFF.

V is TRBV28 and J is TRBJ2-7; 7 bases align to TRBD1. The CDR3 runs to 14 residues. Germline V gives CDR1 MDHEN, CDR2 SYDVKM. The V gene end was trimmed by 8 bases and the J gene end by 2 bases; junction bases not matched to a gene: 9. Here the CDR3 DNA reads TGTGCCAGCTGGGACAGAAAAGGAACCTACGAGCAGTACTTC. Encoded protein: CASWDRKGTYEQYF.

The count of this clone is one. This chain joins TRBV24-1 and TRBJ1-2, with 7 positions matching TRBD1. V lost 4 bases, J lost 5 bases, and 15 bases stayed unmatched. Germline V CDR1 and CDR2: KGHDR, SFDVKD. The CDR3 extends over 17 amino acids. The CDR3 coding sequence is TGTGCCACCAGTGACACGCGGCCGGACAGGTTCTCTTATGGCTACACCTTC. Protein product: CATSDTRPDRFSYGYTF.

The chain joins TRBV19 to TRBJ1-2, with unresolved D. The germline gives CDR1 LNHDA, CDR2 SQIVND (reference sequence). Trimming stripped 1 base from V and 6 bases from J, with 6 bases between. The CDR3 runs 12 residues. The CDR3 DNA is TGTGCCAGTAGTATAGTTCCAGATGGCTACACCTTC. This translates into CASSIVPDGYTF. Full variable domain (rest looked up from reference TRBV19 and TRBJ1-2): DGGITQSPKYLFRKEGQNVTLSCEQNLNHDAMYWYRQDPGQGLRLIYYSQIVNDFQKGDIAEGYSVSREKKESFPLTVTSAQKNPTAFYLCASSIVPDGYTFGSGTRLTVV.

The chain recombines TRBV28 with TRBJ1-1, with 8 bases identical to TRBD1. The V gene's germline CDR1 is MDHEN and CDR2 SYDVKM. V dropped 8 bases and J dropped 6; count of bases not matched to a gene: 14. CDR3 size: 15 residues. CDR3 sequence: CASVIPGRGRAEAFF. DNA for the CDR3: TGTGCCAGCGTCATCCCGGGCAGGGGGCGGGCTGAAGCTTTCTTT. The complete variable domain, with remaining parts taken from reference TRBV28 and TRBJ1-1, reads DVKVTQSSRYLVKRTGEKVFLECVQDMDHENMFWYRQDPGLGLRLIYFSYDVKMKEKGDIPEGYSVSREKKERFSLILESASTNQTSMYLCASVIPGRGRAEAFFGQGTRLTVV.

In the case of this clone: At one of its ends the junction is not consistent with the germline gene, which may arise from a read error. This chain joins TRBV7-9 and TRBJ2-7; TRBD1 matches at 10 bases. CDR1 is SEHNR, CDR2 FQNEAQ, per germline (reference sequence). The CDR3 is made up of 15 amino acids. CDR3 sequence: CASRLDFGTGEEQYF. The CDR3 bases are TGTGCCAGCAGATTAGACTTTGGGACAGGGGAAGAGCAGTACTTC.

This clone showed up just once. This sequence joins TRBV19 and TRBJ1-4, with 7 positions matching TRBD1. The germline V gene has CDR1 LNHDA and CDR2 SQIVND (reference sequence). The CDR3 runs 17 residues. The ends lost 3 bases at V and 0 bases at J; junction bases unmatched: 7. The CDR3 region has the DNA TGTGCCAGTAGTATCCCAGGGGACAGCTCAACTAATGAAAAACTGTTTTTT. Encoded protein: CASSIPGDSSTNEKLFF. The entire variable domain, with the rest obtained from reference TRBV19 and TRBJ1-4, is as follows: DGGITQSPKYLFRKEGQNVTLSCEQNLNHDAMYWYRQDPGQGLRLIYYSQIVNDFQKGDIAEGYSVSREKKESFPLTVTSAQKNPTAFYLCASSIPGDSSTNEKLFFGSGTQLSVL.

This clone was observed a single time. This chain uses TRBV6-2 or TRBV6-3 with TRBJ1-1, with D perhaps TRBD1 (5 bases). The ends were cut back, 4 bases at V and 1 base at J, with 10 bases in the middle. The CDR3 consists of 14 residues. Germline V gene sequence: CDR1 MNHEY, CDR2 SVGEGT. The CDR3 reads CASSSAGPNTEAFF. The DNA for the CDR3 is TGTGCCAGCAGTTCGGCAGGGCCGAACACTGAAGCTTTCTTT.

A single count supports this clone. V usage is TRBV12-3 or TRBV12-4 and J usage is TRBJ2-7; 7 bases align to TRBD2. The CDR3 runs 12 residues. The J segment lost 7 bases and the V segment lost 5 bases, leaving 5 bases of the junction unmatched. CDR3 nucleotide sequence: TGTGCCAGCAGTAGCACCGGGGGGGAGCAGTACTTC. The encoded protein is CASSSTGGEQYF.